The 3 T cell receptor beta chains given below trace back to one sample, sequenced in a study of blood T cell repertoires in COVID-19. Profiling relied on immunoSEQ multiplex PCR, and the TCRdb table lists in-frame clones only, not all of them. The sample records 200,000 to 300,000 clones, over 75% being singletons. Sequenced input: PBMCs or T cells enriched from blood (not recorded which). The receptors here all came from a woman aged 40 to 55 who had been exposed to COVID-19.

The V call is TRBV10-3, the J call TRBJ1-1; D possibly corresponds to TRBD1 (5 bases). CDR3 size: 12 residues. The V gene's germline CDR1 is ENHRY and CDR2 SYGVKD. The ends were cut back, 6 bases at V and 5 bases at J, with 10 bases in the middle. The CDR3 DNA is TGTGCCATCAGGAGGGACTCAACTGAAGCTTTCTTT. Its protein product is CAIRRDSTEAFF.

This clone was recorded a few times. V is TRBV7-9 and J is TRBJ2-6; D may be TRBD2 (5 bases). This CDR3 is built from 18 residues. The germline V gene encodes CDR1 SEHNR and CDR2 FQNEAQ (reference sequence). V lost 7 bases, J lost 4 bases, and 23 bases lay in between. The CDR3 nucleotides read TGTGCCAGCACCCGAGTCCGGGGTGTGATTTTGGGGGCCAACGTCCTGACTTTC. The encoded protein is CASTRVRGVILGANVLTF. The complete variable domain, with remaining parts taken from reference TRBV7-9 and TRBJ2-6, reads DTGVSQNPRHKITKRGQNVTFRCDPISEHNRLYWYRQTLGQGPEFLTYFQNEAQLEKSRLLSDRFSAERPKGSFSTLEIQRTEQGDSAMYLCASTRVRGVILGANVLTFGAGSRLTVL.

The chain couples TRBV7-2 to TRBJ1-2; the D is unclear. The V end lost 1 base, the J end lost 2 bases, and 8 bases lay between the germline ends. Germline CDR1 is SGHTA and CDR2 is FQGNSA. The CDR3 contains 14 residues. In DNA, the CDR3 is TGTGCCAGCAGCTTAGAACAGATGAACTATGGCTACACCTTC. Residues: CASSLEQMNYGYTF.